This T cell receptor beta chain was documented in a study of blood T cells in healthy people across ages. Study-level points and caveats: Estimated diversity across one million T cells was deemed an underestimate. Percentage of naive T cells showed a strong correlation with TCR beta diversity. The recorded TCR beta diversity per million T cells decreased in a roughly linear manner with age.

Investigators took about 9.2 milliliters of peripheral blood from every donor. The V and J ends lost 2 bases and 2 bases, in that order; junction bases with no gene match: 3. Germline CDR1 is MGHRA and CDR2 is YSYEKL. The CDR3 consists of 16 residues. Sample-barcoded 5' priming and a J-beta primer mix drove a second PCR of about 6 to 11 cycles. TCRdb used MiXCR to reprocess the 5' RACE reads, holding one entry per CDR3 protein. The repertoire holds approximately 880,000 distinct CDR3 sequences, around 48% seen once, with about an eighth in the top ten. To note about this clonotype: Its antigen is not identified.

The chain recombines TRBV4-1 with TRBJ2-1; 10 nucleotides match TRBD1. Sequencing was carried out using blood. This sequence originates from a young man in good health. The DNA for the CDR3 is TGCGCCAGCAGCCAAACCGGACAGGGGGCCTACAATGAGCAGTTCTTC. Its translation is CASSQTGQGAYNEQFF.